This TCR beta chain is drawn from a study of CD8+ T cells in alopecia areata. Whole-study results and caveats: Scalp repertoires also include resident alphabeta T cells from normal skin. TCR sharing across patients was less clear than in mice, possibly HLA-related. For lesional scalp, especially alopecia totalis/universalis, clonality was higher than in normal scalp.

Sequencing used cDNA as its template, made by extracting RNA and reverse transcribing it. Sequencing was performed with immunoSEQ multiplex PCR; in TCRdb, only in-frame clones are kept and a portion is missing. The profile shows about 150,000 clones, about three fifths of them singletons. This clone was detected only a few times. Its antigen remains unidentified. The trim removed 4 bases at V and 6 bases at J, leaving 7 bases unmatched. CDR3 length: 13 residues. CDR1 is SGDLS and CDR2 is YYNGEE in the germline V gene. J is TRBJ2-7 and V is TRBV9; 7 nucleotides line up with TRBD1. Sequencing used CD4+ T cells sorted from blood. The source is a human donor in good health. The CDR3: CASSPPTGSEQYF. The CDR3 DNA is TGTGCCAGCAGCCCCCCGACAGGGTCCGAGCAGTACTTC.